The next 17 T cell receptor beta chains were all read from a single sample in a study of early T cells in non-severe SARS-CoV-2 infection. TCRdb itself ran the 5' RACE reads through MiXCR, one entry per CDR3 protein. The table records around 70,000 distinct CDR3 sequences, 9% to 15% of them present only once. The sequenced sample was whole blood. The receptor source for this set is an adult who was a healthcare worker with PCR-confirmed SARS-CoV-2 infection or an uninfected control (not recorded which).

The chain employs TRBV20-1 and TRBJ2-5; 11 nucleotides match TRBD2. The CDR3 runs to 14 residues. V was clipped by 5 bases and J by 3 bases; unmatched bases: 5. Per germline, CDR1 DFQATT and CDR2 SNEGSKA (reference sequence). As DNA, the CDR3 is TGCAGTGCTGAGGGACTAGCGGAGAAAGAGACCCAGTACTTC. This translates into CSAEGLAEKETQYF.

The chain is built from TRBV11-2 and TRBJ2-2, with D hard to call. The CDR3 totals 12 residues. Trimming removed 3 bases from V and 7 bases from J, with 6 bases in between. Germline lookup yields CDR1 SGHAT and CDR2 FQNNGV. Here the CDR3 DNA reads TGTGCCAGCAGCTTCCTTGGCGGGGAGCTGTTTTTT. Residues: CASSFLGGELFF.

In this sample, this clonotype turned up many times. The chain employs TRBV27 and TRBJ2-7; 7 bases match TRBD1. J lost 0 bases, V lost 9 bases, and 11 bases had no gene match. Germline V gives CDR1 MNHEY, CDR2 SMNVEV (reference sequence). This CDR3 spans 15 amino acids. The CDR3 sequence: CASKGALGASYEQYF. Written as DNA, the CDR3 is TGTGCCAGTAAGGGGGCCCTCGGGGCCTCCTACGAGCAGTACTTC.

This clonotype was observed a handful of times. The rearrangement links TRBV3-1 to TRBJ2-2; D is perhaps TRBD1 or TRBD2 (5 bases each). The germline CDR1 and CDR2 sequences are LGHDT and YNNKEL (reference sequence). The CDR3 contains 17 residues. V shed 5 bases and J shed 6 bases, with 22 bases lying between them. The CDR3 protein is CASSYGHVGVRPGELFF. DNA for the CDR3: TGTGCCAGCAGCTATGGGCATGTGGGGGTGAGACCCGGGGAGCTGTTTTTT. The entire variable domain, with the rest obtained from reference TRBV3-1 and TRBJ2-2, is as follows: DTAVSQTPKYLVTQMGNDKSIKCEQNLGHDTMYWYKQDSKKFLKIMFSYNNKELIINETVPNRFSPKSPDKAHLNLHINSLELGDSAVYFCASSYGHVGVRPGELFFGEGSRLTVL.

The rearrangement links TRBV29-1 to TRBJ2-1; possibly TRBD1 for D (5 bases). The CDR3 totals 13 residues. The germline V gene has CDR1 SQVTM and CDR2 ANQGSEA. The germline V and J ends were trimmed by 6 bases and 5 bases, with 14 bases remaining between them. CDR3 sequence reads: CSVGLDWNNEQFF. In DNA, the CDR3 is TGCAGCGTGGGGCTAGATTGGAACAATGAGCAGTTCTTC.

This clonotype was seen a few times. The genes are TRBV20-1 and TRBJ1-1; D possibly corresponds to TRBD1 (6 bases). CDR3 length: 11 residues. Germline V gives CDR1 DFQATT, CDR2 SNEGSKA (reference sequence). Trimming took 5 bases from V and 5 from J, leaving 9 bases between them. The CDR3 DNA follows: TGCAGTGCTGCAAGGGGGACTGAAGCTTTCTTT. It translates to CSAARGTEAFF.

This chain connects TRBV7-9 to TRBJ2-7; no clear D gene. Trimming took off 1 base at V and 4 bases at J, with 17 bases between the two ends. Germline V gene data show CDR1 as SEHNR and CDR2 as FQNEAQ (reference sequence). CDR3 length: 16 residues. CDR3 nucleotides: TGTGCCAGCAGCTTAGGCACCACTGGTATGCGGTACGAGCAGTACTTC. This gives the protein CASSLGTTGMRYEQYF.

The chain carries TRBV20-1 and TRBJ2-7; 11 nucleotides agree with TRBD2. The V gene's germline CDR1 is DFQATT and CDR2 SNEGSKA (reference sequence). V was pared by 0 bases and J by 4 bases, with 5 bases of the junction left unmatched. CDR3 length: 15 amino acids. This CDR3 is CSARDRTSGGYEQYF. For the CDR3, the DNA is TGCAGTGCTAGAGATCGTACTAGCGGGGGATACGAGCAGTACTTC.

This clonotype was seen at least ten times. V usage is TRBV29-1 and J usage is TRBJ2-7, with 8 bases identical to TRBD2. V shed 7 bases and J 0 bases; nucleotides not matched to a gene: 5. CDR1 and CDR2 from the germline V gene are SQVTM and ANQGSEA. The CDR3 length is 13 residues. The CDR3 sequence is CSAGGVNSYEQYF. In DNA form, the CDR3 reads TGCAGCGCCGGGGGGGTAAACTCCTACGAGCAGTACTTC.

The chain uses TRBV20-1 and TRBJ2-5, with 9 bases identical to TRBD1. Germline CDR1 and CDR2: DFQATT and SNEGSKA (reference sequence). The CDR3 loop spans 13 amino acids. V was pared by 5 bases and J by 1 base, with 2 bases of the junction left unmatched. The CDR3 coding sequence is TGCAGTGCTGGACAGGGGCTCCAAGAGACCCAGTACTTC. Protein sequence: CSAGQGLQETQYF.

V and J are TRBV12-3 or TRBV12-4 and TRBJ2-3; D is unclear. With 6 bases removed from V and 9 bases from J, the gap between germline ends came to 10 bases. The CDR3 sequence is 11 residues long. CDR3 sequence: CASSGLGTQYF. CDR3 in DNA: TGTGCCAGCAGCGGCCTGGGCACGCAGTATTTT.

This clonotype was found a few times. The V gene is TRBV20-1, the J gene TRBJ2-3; TRBD1 or TRBD2 may be the D gene (6 bases each). Per germline, CDR1 DFQATT and CDR2 SNEGSKA (reference sequence). This CDR3 comprises 12 residues. Trimming removed 1 base from V and 6 bases from J, with 8 bases in between. The CDR3 nucleotides are TGCAGTGCTAGAGCGGGGGCGGATACGCAGTATTTT. The encoded protein is CSARAGADTQYF.

This rearrangement joins TRBV4-3 to TRBJ1-6, with D perhaps TRBD1 (5 bases). Trimming removed 1 base at V and 3 bases at J, with 13 bases between. CDR3 length equals 17 residues. Germline V CDR1 and CDR2: LGHNA, YSLEER. The CDR3 DNA reads TGCGCCAGCAGCCAAGCCTCGGCGGGGGGCTATAATTCACCCCTCCACTTT. Protein: CASSQASAGGYNSPLHF.

This clonotype was recorded many times. V and J are TRBV7-3 and TRBJ2-1; D is uncertain. CDR1 is SGHTA and CDR2 is FQGTGA in the germline V gene. Trimming cost V 1 base and J 7 bases, with 14 bases left between them. This CDR3 has 15 amino acids. The CDR3 reads CASSLISGGPNEQFF. CDR3 coding DNA: TGTGCCAGCAGCTTAATCTCGGGCGGACCTAATGAGCAGTTCTTC.

J is TRBJ2-7 and V is TRBV3-1; TRBD1 agrees at 8 bases. The CDR3 loop spans 14 amino acids. Germline assignment: CDR1 LGHDT and CDR2 YNNKEL (reference sequence). Trimming took 4 bases from V and 2 from J; bases not matched to a gene: 4. CDR3 nucleotides: TGTGCCAGCAGCCCCGGGACAGGACCCTACGAGCAGTACTTC. The encoded protein is CASSPGTGPYEQYF.

This clonotype was recorded many times. V is TRBV7-2 and J is TRBJ2-3, with D maybe TRBD1 (5 bases). V was clipped by 2 bases and J by 3 bases, with 6 bases between them. The CDR3 length is 13 residues. In germline, CDR1 is SGHTA, CDR2 FQGNSA. CDR3 protein: CASSLSGTDTQYF. The CDR3 region has the DNA TGTGCCAGCAGCTTATCAGGGACAGATACGCAGTATTTT. Combining the CDR3 with reference TRBV7-2 and TRBJ2-3 gives the whole variable domain GAGVSQSPSNKVTEKGKDVELRCDPISGHTALYWYRQSLGQGLEFLIYFQGNSAPDKSGLPSDRFSAERTGGSVSTLTIQRTQQEDSAVYLCASSLSGTDTQYFGPGTRLTVL.

This clonotype has more than one count but fewer than ten. This chain links TRBV12-3 or TRBV12-4 with TRBJ2-4, with D unclear. This CDR3 contains 11 residues. V was clipped by 5 bases and J by 7 bases, with 6 bases between them. CDR3 residues: CASSVNNIQYF. CDR3 bases: TGTGCCAGCAGTGTCAACAACATTCAGTACTTC.